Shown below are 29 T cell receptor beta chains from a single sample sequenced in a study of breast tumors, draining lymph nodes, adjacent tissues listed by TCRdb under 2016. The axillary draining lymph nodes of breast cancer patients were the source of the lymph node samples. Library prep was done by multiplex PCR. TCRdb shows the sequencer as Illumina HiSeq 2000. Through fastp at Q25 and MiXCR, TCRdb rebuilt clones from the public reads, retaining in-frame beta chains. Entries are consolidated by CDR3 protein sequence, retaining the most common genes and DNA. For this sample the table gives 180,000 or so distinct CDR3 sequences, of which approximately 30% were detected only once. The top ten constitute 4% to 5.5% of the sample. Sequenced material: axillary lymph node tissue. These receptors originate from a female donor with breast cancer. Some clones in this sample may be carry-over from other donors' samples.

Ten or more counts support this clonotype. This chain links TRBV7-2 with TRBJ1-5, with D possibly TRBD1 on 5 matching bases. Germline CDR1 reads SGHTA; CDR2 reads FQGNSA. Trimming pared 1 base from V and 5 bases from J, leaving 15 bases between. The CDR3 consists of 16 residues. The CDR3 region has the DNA TGTGCCAGCAGCTTAGTGGGGGGTACCCTGGATCAGCCCCAGCATTTT. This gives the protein CASSLVGGTLDQPQHF.

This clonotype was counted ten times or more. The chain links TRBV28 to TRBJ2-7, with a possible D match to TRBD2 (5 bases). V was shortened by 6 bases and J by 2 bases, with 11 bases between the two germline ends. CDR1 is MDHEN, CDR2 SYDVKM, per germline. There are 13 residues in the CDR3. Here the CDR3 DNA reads TGTGCCAGCAGACTAGGAGGTGCCTACGAGCAGTACTTC. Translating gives CASRLGGAYEQYF. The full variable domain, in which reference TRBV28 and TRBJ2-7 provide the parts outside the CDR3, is DVKVTQSSRYLVKRTGEKVFLECVQDMDHENMFWYRQDPGLGLRLIYFSYDVKMKEKGDIPEGYSVSREKKERFSLILESASTNQTSMYLCASRLGGAYEQYFGPGTRLTVT.

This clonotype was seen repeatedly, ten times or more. CDR3 loop: CASSFPSSSTGNTIYF. In DNA form, the CDR3 reads TGTGCCAGCAGTTTCCCCTCGTCCTCCACTGGAAACACCATATATTTT. The chain uses TRBV28 and TRBJ1-3; no reliable D call. Per the germline V gene, CDR1 is MDHEN and CDR2 is SYDVKM. V was cut by 3 bases and J by 2 bases, with 14 bases left in between. The CDR3 extends over 16 amino acids.

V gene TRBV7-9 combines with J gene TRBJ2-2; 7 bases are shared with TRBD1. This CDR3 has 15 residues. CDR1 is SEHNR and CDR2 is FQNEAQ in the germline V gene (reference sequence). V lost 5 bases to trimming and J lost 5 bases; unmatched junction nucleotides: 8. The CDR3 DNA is TGTGCCAGCAGCCCTGGACAGGTTGGTACCGGGGAGCTGTTTTTT. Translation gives CASSPGQVGTGELFF.

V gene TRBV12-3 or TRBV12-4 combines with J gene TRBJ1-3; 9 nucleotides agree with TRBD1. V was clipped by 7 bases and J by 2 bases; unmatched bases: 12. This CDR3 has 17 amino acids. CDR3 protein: CASTQTGTGWTGNTIYF. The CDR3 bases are TGTGCCAGCACCCAAACGGGGACAGGGTGGACTGGAAACACCATATATTTT.

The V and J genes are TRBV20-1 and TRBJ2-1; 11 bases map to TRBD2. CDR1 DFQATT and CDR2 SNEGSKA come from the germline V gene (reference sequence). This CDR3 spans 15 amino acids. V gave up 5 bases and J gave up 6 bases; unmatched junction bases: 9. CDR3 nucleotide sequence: TGCAGTGCTTCTCCACTAGCGGGAGATTTCAATGAGCAGTTCTTC. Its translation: CSASPLAGDFNEQFF.

The CDR3 DNA is TGTGCCAGCAGCCCCCGGGAGGGATTCACCGGGGAGCTGTTTTTT. Encoded protein: CASSPREGFTGELFF. The chain combines TRBV7-2 with TRBJ2-2; 8 positions agree with TRBD2. CDR1 and CDR2 (germline): SGHTA, FQGNSA. The length of the CDR3 is 15 residues. J was trimmed by 4 bases and V by 5 bases; bases with no gene match: 6.

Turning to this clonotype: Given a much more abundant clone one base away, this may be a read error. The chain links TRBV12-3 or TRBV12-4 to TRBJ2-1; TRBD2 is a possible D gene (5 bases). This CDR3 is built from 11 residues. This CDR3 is CANSPGKEQFF. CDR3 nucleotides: TGTGCCAACAGTCCCGGGAAAGAGCAGTTCTTC.

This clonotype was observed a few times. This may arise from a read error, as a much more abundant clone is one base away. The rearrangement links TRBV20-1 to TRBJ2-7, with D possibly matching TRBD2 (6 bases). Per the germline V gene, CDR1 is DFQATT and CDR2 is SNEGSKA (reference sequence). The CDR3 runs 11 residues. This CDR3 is CSAAGREEQSF. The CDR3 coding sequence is TGCAGTGCTGCAGGGCGGGAAGAGCAGTCCTTC.

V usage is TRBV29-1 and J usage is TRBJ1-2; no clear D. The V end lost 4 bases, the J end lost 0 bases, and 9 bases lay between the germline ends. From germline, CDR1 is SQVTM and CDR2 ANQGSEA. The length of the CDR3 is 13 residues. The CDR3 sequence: CSVVYSPNYGYTF. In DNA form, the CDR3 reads TGCAGCGTTGTTTACAGTCCTAACTATGGCTACACCTTC.

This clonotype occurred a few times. The CDR3 DNA reads as TGCAGCGTTGTTTACTACTTAGGGGTGTCATGGGACTATGGCTACACCTTC. This encodes CSVVYYLGVSWDYGYTF. The V call is TRBV29-1, the J call TRBJ1-2; TRBD1 might be the D (5 bases). The CDR3 covers 17 residues. V lost 4 bases and J lost 3, with 24 bases in between. CDR1 and CDR2 (germline): SQVTM, ANQGSEA.

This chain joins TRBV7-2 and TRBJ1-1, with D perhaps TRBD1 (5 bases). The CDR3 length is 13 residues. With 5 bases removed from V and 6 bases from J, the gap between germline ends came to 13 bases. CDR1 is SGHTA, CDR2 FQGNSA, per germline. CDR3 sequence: CASSQGAVAEAFF. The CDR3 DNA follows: TGTGCCAGCAGCCAAGGGGCTGTGGCTGAAGCTTTCTTT.

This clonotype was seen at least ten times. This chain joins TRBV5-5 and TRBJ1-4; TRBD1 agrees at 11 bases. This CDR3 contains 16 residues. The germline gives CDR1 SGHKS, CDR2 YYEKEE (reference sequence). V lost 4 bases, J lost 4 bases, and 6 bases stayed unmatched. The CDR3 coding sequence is TGTGCCAGCAGCCGGGACAGGGGGACAAATAATGAAAAACTGTTTTTT. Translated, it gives CASSRDRGTNNEKLFF.

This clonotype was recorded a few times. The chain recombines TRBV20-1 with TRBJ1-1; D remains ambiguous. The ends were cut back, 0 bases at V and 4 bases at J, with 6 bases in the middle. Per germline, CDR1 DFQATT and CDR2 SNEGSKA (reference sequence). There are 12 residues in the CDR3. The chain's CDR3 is CSARDFSTEAFF. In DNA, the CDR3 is TGCAGTGCTAGAGATTTTTCCACTGAAGCTTTCTTT.

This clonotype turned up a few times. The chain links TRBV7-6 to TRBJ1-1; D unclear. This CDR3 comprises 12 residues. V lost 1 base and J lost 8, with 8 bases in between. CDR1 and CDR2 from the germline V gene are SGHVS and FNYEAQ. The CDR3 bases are TGTGCCAGCAGCTTAGGGGTTGGCGAAGCTTTCTTT. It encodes CASSLGVGEAFF.

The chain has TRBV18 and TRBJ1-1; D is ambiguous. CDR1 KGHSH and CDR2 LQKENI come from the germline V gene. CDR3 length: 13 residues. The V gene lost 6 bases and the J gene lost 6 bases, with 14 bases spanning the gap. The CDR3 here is CASSPYVAPEAFF. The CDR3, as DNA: TGTGCCAGCTCCCCTTATGTTGCCCCTGAAGCTTTCTTT.

The CDR3 spells CASSPRLAGASEQYF. The CDR3 nucleotides are TGCGCCAGCAGCCCGAGACTAGCGGGGGCCTCCGAGCAGTACTTC. J is TRBJ2-7 and V is TRBV5-1, with 12 positions matching TRBD2. With V trimmed by 4 bases and J by 6 bases, 8 bases remained unmatched. Germline V CDR1 and CDR2: SGHRS, YFSETQ. CDR3 size: 15 residues.

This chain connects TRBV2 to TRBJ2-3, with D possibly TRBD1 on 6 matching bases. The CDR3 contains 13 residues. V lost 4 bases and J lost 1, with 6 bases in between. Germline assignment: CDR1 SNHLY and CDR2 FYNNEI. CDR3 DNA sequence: TGTGCCAGCAGTGGGGGGCGCACAGATACGCAGTATTTT. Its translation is CASSGGRTDTQYF.

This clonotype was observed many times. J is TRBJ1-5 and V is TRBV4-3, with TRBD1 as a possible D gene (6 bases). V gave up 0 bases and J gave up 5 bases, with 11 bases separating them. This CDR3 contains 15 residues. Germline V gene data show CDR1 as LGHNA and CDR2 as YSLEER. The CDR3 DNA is TGCGCCAGCAGCCAAGATACAGGGTACTATCAGCCCCAGCATTTT. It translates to CASSQDTGYYQPQHF.

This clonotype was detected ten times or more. CDR3: CASSSMVGLAGGEQFF. The DNA of the CDR3 is TGTGCCAGCAGCTCGATGGTGGGACTAGCGGGAGGTGAGCAGTTCTTC. The rearrangement uses TRBV5-4 and TRBJ2-1; 15 nucleotides line up with TRBD2. This CDR3 has 16 amino acids. The junction had 7 bases not matched to a gene; V was cut back by 3 bases and J by 9 bases. CDR1 and CDR2 (germline): SGHNT, YYREEE (reference sequence). Filled out from reference TRBV5-4 and TRBJ2-1, the complete variable domain reads ETGVTQSPTHLIKTRGQQVTLRCSSQSGHNTVSWYQQALGQGPQFIFQYYREEENGRGNFPPRFSGLQFPNYSSELNVNALELDDSALYLCASSSMVGLAGGEQFFGPGTRLTVL.

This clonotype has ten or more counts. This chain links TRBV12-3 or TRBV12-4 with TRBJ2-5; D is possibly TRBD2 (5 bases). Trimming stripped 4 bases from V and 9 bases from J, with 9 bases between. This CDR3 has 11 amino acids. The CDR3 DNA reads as TGTGCCAGCAGTTCCCCCGGGGCCCAGTACTTC. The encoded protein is CASSSPGAQYF.

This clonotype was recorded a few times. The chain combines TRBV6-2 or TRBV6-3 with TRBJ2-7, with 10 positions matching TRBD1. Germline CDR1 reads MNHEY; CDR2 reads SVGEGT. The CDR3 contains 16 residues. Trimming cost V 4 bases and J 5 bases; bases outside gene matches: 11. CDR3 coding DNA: TGTGCCAGCAGTTCGCTCCCGGGACAGGGGAAAAACGAGCAGTACTTC. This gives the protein CASSSLPGQGKNEQYF.

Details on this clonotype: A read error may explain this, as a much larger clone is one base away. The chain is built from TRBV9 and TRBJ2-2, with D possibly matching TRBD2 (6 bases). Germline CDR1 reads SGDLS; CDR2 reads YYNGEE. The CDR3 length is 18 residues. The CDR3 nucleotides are TGTGCCAGCACTCACCCCCGTGAAAGCTTATCCAACACCGGGGGGCTGTTTTTT. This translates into CASTHPRESLSNTGGLFF.

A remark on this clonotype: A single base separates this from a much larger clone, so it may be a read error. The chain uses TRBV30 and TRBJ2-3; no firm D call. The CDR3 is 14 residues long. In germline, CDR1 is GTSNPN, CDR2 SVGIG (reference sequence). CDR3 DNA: TGTGCCTGCAGTTCTACCCAACCCACAGATACGCAGTGTTTT. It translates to CACSSTQPTDTQCF.

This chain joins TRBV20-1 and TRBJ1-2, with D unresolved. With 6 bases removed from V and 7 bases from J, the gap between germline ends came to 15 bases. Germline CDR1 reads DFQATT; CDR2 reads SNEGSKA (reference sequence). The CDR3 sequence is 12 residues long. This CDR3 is CSARPLGGGYTF. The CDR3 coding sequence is TGCAGTGCCCGTCCATTGGGAGGTGGCTACACCTTC.

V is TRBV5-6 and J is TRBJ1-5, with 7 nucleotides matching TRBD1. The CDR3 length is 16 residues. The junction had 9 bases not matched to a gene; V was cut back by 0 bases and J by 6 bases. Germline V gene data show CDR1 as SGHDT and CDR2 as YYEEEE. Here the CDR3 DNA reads TGTGCCAGCAGCTTGGCCCTTCAGGGGGGAGGTCAGCCCCAGCATTTT. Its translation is CASSLALQGGGQPQHF.

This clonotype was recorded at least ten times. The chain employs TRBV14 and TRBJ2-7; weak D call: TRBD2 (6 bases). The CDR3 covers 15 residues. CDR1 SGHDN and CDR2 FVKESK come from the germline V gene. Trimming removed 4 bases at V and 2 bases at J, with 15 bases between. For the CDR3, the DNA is TGTGCCAGCAGCCGCGCCGGGGGAGCGACCTACGAGCAGTACTTC. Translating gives CASSRAGGATYEQYF.

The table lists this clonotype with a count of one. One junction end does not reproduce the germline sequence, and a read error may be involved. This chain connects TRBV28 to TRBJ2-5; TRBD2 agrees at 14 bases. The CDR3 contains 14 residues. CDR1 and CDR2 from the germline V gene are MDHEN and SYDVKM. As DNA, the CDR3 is TGTGCCAACAGAACCGGGACTAGCGGGAGTGGAGTGGAATTC. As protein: CANRTGTSGSGVEF. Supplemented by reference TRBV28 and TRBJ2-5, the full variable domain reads DVKVTQSSRYLVKRTGEKVFLECVQDMDHENMFWYRQDPGLGLRLIYFSYDVKMKEKGDIPEGYSVSREKKERFSLILESASTNQTSMYLCANRTGTSGSGVEFGPGTRLLVL.

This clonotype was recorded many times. CDR3 nucleotide sequence: TGTGCCAGCTGGCAGGGAGAGACCCAGTACTTC. Encoded protein: CASWQGETQYF. This rearrangement joins TRBV2 to TRBJ2-5, with a possible D match to TRBD1 (5 bases). This CDR3 contains 11 residues. In germline, CDR1 is SNHLY, CDR2 FYNNEI. Between the trimmed V and J ends, which lost 8 bases and 4 bases, there was a span of 8 bases.